This T cell receptor (beta chain) derives from a study of identifying expanded T cells in peripheral blood (dated by TCRdb to between 2018 and 2020). Study-level background: Four technical replicates, made by sequencing separate aliquots from the same pool of genomic DNA, were compared pairwise. Overall results and qualifications from the work: The binomial model flagged roughly 1.3 differentially abundant clones between technical replicates but 15 to 17 over roughly two weeks and 19 to 20 over around four weeks. It was expected by the authors that biological variance in healthy repertoires might increase further over much longer intervals, such as months to years. The beta-binomial model significantly reduced the number of clones called differentially abundant and the false-positive rate across all healthy-donor time intervals. In all healthy donors, the variance in clone template counts between samples taken two weeks apart rose significantly as total template count increased.

About this clone: It lacks a known antigen. No much larger clone is present one base from it, and per-base qualities are unavailable.

During the collection period, no infections or other immune events were recorded for the healthy donors. Blood repertoires from healthy donors were used as a training cohort for calibrating time-dependent variance in a beta-binomial model of differential abundance of T-cell clones. The training cohort included around 10 healthy donors, of whom 3 were female and 7 were male. On average the donors were around 45 years old, and their ages spanned about 25 to 64 years. Whole blood from each healthy donor was obtained from a commercial supplier and was collected at three time points around two weeks apart. For immunosequencing, genomic DNA was extracted from whole blood that had not been sorted. TCRbeta CDR3 regions were profiled by bias-controlled multiplex PCR amplification of genomic DNA with the immunoSEQ Assay. Per the original workflow: The absolute abundance of each unique TCRbeta CDR3 region was quantified after sequences were collapsed and filtered. Differential abundance was assessed using a binomial (Fisher-equivalent) model and a beta-binomial model in which time-dependent variance fitted from healthy donors was added. Any clone with fewer than 5 combined templates was excluded, and a clone was called differentially abundant if its Benjamini-Hochberg FDR was below 0.01. In the beta-binomial model, variance was expressed as a function of the total template count across the two samples, in the form v = (b*log(k)+a)^2. This is the immuneACCESS table as TCRdb keeps it, with only in-frame sequences that have V and J called. A part of the clones is gone; compared with another copy, unresolved V genes explain less than half, and the rest is unexplained. That table gives V, J and clone size, and the DNA gave D and trimming. Here the sample has about 130,000 clones; 86% occur a single time. The ten largest clones represent approximately 8% of the sample.

The origin of this receptor is a person between 18 and 69 years old in good health. The sequenced sample was blood.

The encoded CDR3 is CASSVMGQGFNQPQHF. The nucleotides are TGTGCCAGCTCTGTCATGGGACAGGGATTCAATCAGCCCCAGCATTTT. The rearranged chain carries TRBV18 and TRBJ1-5; 9 junctional bases match TRBD1. Taken from cysteine to phenylalanine, the CDR3 has 16 residues. This entry keeps only the CDR3 DNA: 48 bases, framed from base 1. Trimmed from V: 6 bases; trimmed from J: 3 bases; junction bases lacking a gene match: 9. The germline V gene yields KGHSH for CDR1 and LQKENI for CDR2.